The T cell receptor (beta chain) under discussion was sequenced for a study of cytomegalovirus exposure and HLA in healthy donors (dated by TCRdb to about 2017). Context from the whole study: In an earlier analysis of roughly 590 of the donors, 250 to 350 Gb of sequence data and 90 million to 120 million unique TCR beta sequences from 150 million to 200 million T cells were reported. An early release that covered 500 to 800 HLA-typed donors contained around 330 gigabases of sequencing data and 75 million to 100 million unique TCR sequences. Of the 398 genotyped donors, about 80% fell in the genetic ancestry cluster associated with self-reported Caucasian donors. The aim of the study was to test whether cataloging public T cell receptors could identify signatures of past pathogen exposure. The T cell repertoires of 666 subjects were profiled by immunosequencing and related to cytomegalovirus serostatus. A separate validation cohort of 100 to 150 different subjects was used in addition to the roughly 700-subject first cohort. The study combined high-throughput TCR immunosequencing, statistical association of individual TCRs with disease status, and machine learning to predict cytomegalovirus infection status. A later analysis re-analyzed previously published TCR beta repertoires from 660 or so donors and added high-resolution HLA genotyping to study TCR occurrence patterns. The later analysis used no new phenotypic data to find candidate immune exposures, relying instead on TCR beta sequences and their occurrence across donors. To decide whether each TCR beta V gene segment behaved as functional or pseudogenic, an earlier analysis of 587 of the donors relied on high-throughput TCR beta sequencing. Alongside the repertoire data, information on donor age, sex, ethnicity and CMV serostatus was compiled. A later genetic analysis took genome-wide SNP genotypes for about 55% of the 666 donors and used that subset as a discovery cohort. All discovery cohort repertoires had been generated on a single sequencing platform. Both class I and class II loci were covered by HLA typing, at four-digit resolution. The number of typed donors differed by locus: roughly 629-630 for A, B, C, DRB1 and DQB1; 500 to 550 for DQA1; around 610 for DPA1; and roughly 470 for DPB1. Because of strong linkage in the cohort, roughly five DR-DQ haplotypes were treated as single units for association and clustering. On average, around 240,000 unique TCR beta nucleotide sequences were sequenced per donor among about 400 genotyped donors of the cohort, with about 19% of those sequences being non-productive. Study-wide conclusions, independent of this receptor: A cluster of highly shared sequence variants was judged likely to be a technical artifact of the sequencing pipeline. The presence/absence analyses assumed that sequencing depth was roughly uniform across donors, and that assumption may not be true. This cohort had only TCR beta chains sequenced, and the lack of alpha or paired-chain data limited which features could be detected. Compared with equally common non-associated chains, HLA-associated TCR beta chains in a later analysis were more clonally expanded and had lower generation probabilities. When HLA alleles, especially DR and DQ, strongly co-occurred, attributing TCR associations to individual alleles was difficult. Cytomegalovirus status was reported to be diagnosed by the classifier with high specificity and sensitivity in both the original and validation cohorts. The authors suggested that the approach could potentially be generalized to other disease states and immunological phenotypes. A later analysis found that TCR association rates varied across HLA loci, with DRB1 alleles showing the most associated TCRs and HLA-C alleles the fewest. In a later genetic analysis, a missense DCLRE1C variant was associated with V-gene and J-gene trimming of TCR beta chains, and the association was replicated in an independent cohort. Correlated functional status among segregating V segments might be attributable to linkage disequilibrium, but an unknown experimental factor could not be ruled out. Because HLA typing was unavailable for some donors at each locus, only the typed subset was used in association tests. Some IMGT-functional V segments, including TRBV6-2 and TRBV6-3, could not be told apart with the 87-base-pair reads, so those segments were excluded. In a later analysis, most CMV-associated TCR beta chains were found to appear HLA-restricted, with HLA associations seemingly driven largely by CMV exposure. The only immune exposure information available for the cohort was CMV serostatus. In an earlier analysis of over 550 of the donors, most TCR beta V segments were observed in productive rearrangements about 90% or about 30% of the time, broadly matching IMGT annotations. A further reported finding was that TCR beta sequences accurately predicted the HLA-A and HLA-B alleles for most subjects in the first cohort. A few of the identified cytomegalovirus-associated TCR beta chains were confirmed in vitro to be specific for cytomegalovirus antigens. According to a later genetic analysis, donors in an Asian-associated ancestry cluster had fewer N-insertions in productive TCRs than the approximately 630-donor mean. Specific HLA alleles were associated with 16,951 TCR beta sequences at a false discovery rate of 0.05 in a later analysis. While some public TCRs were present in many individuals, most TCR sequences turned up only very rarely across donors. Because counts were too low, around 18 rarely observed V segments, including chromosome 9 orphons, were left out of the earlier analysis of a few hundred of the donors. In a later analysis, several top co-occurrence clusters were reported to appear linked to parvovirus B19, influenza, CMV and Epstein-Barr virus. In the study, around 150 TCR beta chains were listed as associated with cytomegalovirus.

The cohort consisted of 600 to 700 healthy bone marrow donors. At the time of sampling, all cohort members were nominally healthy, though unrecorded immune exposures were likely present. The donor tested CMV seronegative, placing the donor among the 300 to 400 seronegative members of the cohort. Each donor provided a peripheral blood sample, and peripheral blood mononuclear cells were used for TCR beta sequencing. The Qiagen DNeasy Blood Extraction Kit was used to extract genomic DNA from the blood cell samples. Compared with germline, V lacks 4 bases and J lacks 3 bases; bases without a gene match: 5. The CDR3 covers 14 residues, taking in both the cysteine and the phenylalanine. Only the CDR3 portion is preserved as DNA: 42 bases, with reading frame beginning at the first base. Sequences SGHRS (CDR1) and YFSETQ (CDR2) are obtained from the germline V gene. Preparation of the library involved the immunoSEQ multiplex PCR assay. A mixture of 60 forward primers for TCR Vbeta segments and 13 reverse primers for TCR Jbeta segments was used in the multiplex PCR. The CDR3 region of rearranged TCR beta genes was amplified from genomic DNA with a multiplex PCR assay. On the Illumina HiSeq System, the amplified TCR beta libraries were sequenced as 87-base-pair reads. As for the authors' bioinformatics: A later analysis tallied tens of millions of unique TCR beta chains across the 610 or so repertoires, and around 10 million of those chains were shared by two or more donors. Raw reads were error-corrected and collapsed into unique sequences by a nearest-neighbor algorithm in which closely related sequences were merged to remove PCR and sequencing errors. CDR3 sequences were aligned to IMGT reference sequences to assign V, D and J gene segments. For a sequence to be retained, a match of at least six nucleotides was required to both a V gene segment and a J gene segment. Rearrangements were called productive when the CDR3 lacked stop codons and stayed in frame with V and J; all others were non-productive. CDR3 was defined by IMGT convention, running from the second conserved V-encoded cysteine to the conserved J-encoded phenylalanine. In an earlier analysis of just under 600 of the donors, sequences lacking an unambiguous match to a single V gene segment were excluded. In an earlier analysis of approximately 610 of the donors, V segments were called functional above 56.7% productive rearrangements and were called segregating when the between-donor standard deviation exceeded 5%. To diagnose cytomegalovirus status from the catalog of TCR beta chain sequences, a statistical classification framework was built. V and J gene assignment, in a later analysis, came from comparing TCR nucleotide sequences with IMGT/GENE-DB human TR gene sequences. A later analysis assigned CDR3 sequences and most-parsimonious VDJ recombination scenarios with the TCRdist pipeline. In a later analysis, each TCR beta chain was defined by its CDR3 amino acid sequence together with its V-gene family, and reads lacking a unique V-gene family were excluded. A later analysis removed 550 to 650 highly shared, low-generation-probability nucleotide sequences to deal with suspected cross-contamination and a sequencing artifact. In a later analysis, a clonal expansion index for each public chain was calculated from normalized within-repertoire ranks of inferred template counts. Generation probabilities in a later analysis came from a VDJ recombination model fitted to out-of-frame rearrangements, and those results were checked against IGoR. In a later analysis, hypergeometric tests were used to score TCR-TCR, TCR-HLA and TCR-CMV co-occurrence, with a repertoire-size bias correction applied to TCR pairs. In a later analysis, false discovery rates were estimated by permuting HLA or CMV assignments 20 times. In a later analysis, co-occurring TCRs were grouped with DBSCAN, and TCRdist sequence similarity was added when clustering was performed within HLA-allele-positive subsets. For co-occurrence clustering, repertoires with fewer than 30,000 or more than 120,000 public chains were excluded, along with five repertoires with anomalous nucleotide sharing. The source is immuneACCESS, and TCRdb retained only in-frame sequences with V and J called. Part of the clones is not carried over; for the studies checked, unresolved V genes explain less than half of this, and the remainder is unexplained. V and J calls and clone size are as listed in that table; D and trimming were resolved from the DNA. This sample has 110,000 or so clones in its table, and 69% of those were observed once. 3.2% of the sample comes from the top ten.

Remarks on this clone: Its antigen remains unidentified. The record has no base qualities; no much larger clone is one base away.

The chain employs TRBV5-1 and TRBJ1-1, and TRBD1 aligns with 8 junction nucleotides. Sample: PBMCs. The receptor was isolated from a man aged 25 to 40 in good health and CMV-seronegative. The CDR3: CASSTQGADTEAFF. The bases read TGCGCCAGCAGCACTCAGGGGGCGGACACTGAAGCTTTCTTT.